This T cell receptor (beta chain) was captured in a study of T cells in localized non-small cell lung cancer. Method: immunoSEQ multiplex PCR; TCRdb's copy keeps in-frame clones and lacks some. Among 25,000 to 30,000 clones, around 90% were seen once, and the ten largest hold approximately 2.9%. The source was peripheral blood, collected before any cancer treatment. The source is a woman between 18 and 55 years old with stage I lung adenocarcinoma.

CDR3 sequence: CASSHSRDILYNEQFF. CDR3 nucleotide sequence: TGCGCCAGCAGCCACAGTCGGGACATACTCTACAATGAGCAGTTCTTC. This chain connects TRBV4-1 to TRBJ2-1; D may be TRBD1 (6 bases). Trimming cost V 3 bases and J 3 bases, with 15 bases left between them. CDR1 and CDR2 from the germline V gene are MGHRA and YSYEKL. The CDR3 has 16 amino acids.